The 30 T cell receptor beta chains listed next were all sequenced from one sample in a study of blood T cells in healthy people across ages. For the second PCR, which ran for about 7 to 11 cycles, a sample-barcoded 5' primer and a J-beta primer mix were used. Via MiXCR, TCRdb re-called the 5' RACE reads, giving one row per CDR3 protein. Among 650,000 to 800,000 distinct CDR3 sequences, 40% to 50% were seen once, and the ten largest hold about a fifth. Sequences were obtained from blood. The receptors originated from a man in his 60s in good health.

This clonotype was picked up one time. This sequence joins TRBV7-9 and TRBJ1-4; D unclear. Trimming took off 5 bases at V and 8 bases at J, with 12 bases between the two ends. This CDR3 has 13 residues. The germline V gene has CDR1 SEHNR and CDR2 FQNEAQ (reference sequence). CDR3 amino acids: CASSPQVGEKLFF. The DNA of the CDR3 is TGTGCCAGCAGCCCCCAGGTGGGCGAAAAACTGTTTTTT. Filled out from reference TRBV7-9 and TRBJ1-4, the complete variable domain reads DTGVSQNPRHKITKRGQNVTFRCDPISEHNRLYWYRQTLGQGPEFLTYFQNEAQLEKSRLLSDRFSAERPKGSFSTLEIQRTEQGDSAMYLCASSPQVGEKLFFGSGTQLSVL.

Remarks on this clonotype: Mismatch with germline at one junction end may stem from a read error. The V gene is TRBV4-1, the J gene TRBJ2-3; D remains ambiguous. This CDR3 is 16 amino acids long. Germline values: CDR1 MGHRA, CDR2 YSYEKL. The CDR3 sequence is CASSQVTLGGTDTQYF. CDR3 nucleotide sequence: TGCGCCAGTAGCCAAGTAACACTGGGCGGCACAGATACGCAGTATTTT.

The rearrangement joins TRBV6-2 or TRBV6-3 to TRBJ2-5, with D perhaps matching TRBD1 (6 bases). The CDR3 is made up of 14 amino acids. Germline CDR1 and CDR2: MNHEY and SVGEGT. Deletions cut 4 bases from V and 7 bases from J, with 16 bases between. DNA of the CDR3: TGTGCCAGCAGTTTGGACAGTTCAGAAGGGACCCAGTACTTC. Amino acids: CASSLDSSEGTQYF.

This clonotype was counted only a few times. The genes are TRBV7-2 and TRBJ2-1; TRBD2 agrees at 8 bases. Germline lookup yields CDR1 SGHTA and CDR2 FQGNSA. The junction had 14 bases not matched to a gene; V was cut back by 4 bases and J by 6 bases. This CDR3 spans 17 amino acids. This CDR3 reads CASSSPGSGSGGNEQFF. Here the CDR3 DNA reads TGTGCCAGCAGCTCACCCGGATCGGGGAGCGGGGGCAATGAGCAGTTCTTC.

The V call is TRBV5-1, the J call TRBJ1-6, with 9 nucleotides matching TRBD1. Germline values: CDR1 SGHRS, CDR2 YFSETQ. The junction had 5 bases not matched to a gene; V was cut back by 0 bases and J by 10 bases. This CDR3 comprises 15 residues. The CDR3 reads CASSLAQGAESPLHF. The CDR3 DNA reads TGCGCCAGCAGCTTGGCACAGGGGGCAGAGTCACCCCTCCACTTT.

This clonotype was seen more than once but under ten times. Here the CDR3 reads CASSQAVDAYEQYF. CDR3 DNA sequence: TGTGCCAGCAGCCAAGCGGTAGATGCCTACGAGCAGTACTTC. V usage is TRBV3-1 and J usage is TRBJ2-7; unclear D gene. V was clipped by 1 base and J by 2 bases, with 9 bases between them. The CDR3 has 14 amino acids. Germline lookup yields CDR1 LGHDT and CDR2 YNNKEL (reference sequence).

The CDR3 DNA reads TGTGCCAGCAGTGAATGGGTGGCCCATAATGAAAAACTGTTTTTT. Translation gives CASSEWVAHNEKLFF. This chain uses TRBV25-1 with TRBJ1-4; D call uncertain. The CDR3 has 15 amino acids. CDR1 is MGHDK, CDR2 SYGVNS, per germline. Trimming took off 1 base at V and 4 bases at J, with 10 bases between the two ends. The entire variable domain, with the rest obtained from reference TRBV25-1 and TRBJ1-4, is as follows: EADIYQTPRYLVIGTGKKITLECSQTMGHDKMYWYQQDPGMELHLIHYSYGVNSTEKGDLSSESTVSRIRTEHFPLTLESARPSHTSQYLCASSEWVAHNEKLFFGSGTQLSVL.

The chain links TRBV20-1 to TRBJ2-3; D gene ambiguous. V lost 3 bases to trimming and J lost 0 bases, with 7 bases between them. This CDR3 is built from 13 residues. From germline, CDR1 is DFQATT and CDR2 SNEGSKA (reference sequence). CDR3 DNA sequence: TGCAGTGCTAGGAAAGACAGCACAGATACGCAGTATTTT. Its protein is CSARKDSTDTQYF.

The chain's CDR3 is CASSFGPGLAGSDTQYF. In DNA form, the CDR3 reads TGTGCCAGCAGCTTTGGTCCGGGACTAGCGGGCTCGGATACGCAGTATTTT. V gene TRBV7-9 combines with J gene TRBJ2-3, with 12 bases identical to TRBD2. This CDR3 is built from 17 residues. Germline CDR1 is SEHNR and CDR2 is FQNEAQ (reference sequence). Trimming took 3 bases from V and 6 from J; bases not matched to a gene: 10.

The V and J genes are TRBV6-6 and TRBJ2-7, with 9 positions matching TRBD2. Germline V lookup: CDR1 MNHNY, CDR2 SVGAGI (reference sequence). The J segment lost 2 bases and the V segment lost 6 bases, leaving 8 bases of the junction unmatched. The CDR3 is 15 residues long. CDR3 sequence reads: CASRNSGGPPYEQYF. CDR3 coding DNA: TGTGCCAGCAGGAACAGCGGGGGGCCTCCCTACGAGCAGTACTTC.

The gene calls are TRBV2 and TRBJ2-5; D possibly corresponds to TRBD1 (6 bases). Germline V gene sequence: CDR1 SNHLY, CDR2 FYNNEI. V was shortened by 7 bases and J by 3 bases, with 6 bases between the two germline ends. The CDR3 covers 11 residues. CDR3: CASKGEETQYF. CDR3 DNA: TGTGCCAGCAAGGGGGAAGAGACCCAGTACTTC.

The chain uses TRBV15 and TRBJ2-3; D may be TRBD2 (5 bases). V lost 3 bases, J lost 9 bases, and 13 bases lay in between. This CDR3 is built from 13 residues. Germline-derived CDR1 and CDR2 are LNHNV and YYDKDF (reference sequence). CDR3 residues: CATSSIARETQYF. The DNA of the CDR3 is TGTGCCACCAGCAGTATAGCGAGGGAGACGCAGTATTTT.

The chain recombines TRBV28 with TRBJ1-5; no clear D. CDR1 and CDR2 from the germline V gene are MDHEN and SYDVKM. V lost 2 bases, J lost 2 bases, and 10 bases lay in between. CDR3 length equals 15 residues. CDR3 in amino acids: CASSLDSAGNQPQHF. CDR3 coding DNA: TGTGCCAGCAGTTTAGATAGTGCTGGCAATCAGCCCCAGCATTTT. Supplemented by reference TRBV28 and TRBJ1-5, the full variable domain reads DVKVTQSSRYLVKRTGEKVFLECVQDMDHENMFWYRQDPGLGLRLIYFSYDVKMKEKGDIPEGYSVSREKKERFSLILESASTNQTSMYLCASSLDSAGNQPQHFGDGTRLSIL.

The CDR3 protein is CASSPGGVEAFF. CDR3 sequence (DNA): TGCGCCAGCAGCCCGGGAGGGGTTGAAGCTTTCTTT. The chain employs TRBV4-1 and TRBJ1-1, with D possibly being TRBD1 (5 bases). Germline V gene lookup returns CDR1 MGHRA and CDR2 YSYEKL. Trimming pared 4 bases from V and 7 bases from J, leaving 10 bases between. The length of the CDR3 is 12 residues.

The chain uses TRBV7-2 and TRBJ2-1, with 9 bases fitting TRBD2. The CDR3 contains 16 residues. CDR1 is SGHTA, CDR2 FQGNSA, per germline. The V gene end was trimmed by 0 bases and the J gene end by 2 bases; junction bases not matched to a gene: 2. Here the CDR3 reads CASSLAGGGAYNEQFF. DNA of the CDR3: TGTGCCAGCAGCTTAGCAGGCGGGGGGGCCTACAATGAGCAGTTCTTC.

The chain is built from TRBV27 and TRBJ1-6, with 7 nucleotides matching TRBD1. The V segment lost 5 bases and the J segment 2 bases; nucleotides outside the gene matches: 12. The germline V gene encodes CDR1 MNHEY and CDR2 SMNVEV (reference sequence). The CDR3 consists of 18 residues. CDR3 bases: TGTGCCAGCAGTACCTCCGGGACAGCCAACCCCTATAATTCACCCCTCCACTTT. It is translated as CASSTSGTANPYNSPLHF.

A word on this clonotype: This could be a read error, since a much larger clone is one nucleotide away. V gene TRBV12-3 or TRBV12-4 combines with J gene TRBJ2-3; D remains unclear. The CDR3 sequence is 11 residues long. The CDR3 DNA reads TGTGCCGGCAGAGAGACAGATACGCAGTATTTT. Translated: CAGRETDTQYF.

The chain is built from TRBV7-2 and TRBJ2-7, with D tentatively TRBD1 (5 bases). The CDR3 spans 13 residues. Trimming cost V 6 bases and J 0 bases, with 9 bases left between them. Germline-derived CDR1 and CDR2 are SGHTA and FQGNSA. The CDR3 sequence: CASRGPSSYEQYF. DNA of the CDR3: TGTGCCAGCAGGGGGCCTAGCTCCTACGAGCAGTACTTC.

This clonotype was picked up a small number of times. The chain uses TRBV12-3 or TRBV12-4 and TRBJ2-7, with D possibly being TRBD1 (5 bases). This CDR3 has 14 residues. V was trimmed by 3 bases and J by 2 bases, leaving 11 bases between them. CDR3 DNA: TGTGCCAGCAGTTTTCAGTTAGGGGCCTACGAGCAGTACTTC. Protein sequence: CASSFQLGAYEQYF.

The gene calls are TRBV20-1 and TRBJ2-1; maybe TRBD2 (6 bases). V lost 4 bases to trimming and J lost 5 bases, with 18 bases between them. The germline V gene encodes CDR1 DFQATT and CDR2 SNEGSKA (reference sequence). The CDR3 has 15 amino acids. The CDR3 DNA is TGCAGTGCTAAAAGAGGGACTGCACTAGACAATGAGCAGTTCTTC. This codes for CSAKRGTALDNEQFF.

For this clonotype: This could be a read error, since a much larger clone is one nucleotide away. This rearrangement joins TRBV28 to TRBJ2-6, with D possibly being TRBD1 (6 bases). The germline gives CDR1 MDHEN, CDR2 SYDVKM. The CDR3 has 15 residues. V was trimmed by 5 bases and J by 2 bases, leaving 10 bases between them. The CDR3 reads CASSVDRTGANVLTF. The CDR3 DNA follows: TGTGCCAGCAGTGTAGACAGGACTGGGGCCAACGTCCTGACTTTC.

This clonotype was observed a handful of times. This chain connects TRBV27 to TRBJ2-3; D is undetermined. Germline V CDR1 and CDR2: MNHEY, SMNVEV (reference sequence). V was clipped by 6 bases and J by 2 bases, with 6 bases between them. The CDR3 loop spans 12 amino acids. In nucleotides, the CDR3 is TGTGCCAGCAGATCTTTCACAGATACGCAGTATTTT. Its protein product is CASRSFTDTQYF.

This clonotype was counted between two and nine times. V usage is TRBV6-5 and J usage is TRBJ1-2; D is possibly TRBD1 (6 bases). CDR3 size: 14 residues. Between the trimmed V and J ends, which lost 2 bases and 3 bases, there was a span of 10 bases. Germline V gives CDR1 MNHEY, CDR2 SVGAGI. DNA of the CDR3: TGTGCCAGCAGTTACGGGGGGCCCTACTATGGCTACACCTTC. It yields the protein CASSYGGPYYGYTF.

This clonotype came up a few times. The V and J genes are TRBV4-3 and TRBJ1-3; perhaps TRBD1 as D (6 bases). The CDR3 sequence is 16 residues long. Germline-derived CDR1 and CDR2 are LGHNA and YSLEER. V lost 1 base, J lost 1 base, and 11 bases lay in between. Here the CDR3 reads CASSQAWQGSGNTIYF. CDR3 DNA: TGCGCCAGCAGCCAAGCTTGGCAGGGGTCTGGAAACACCATATATTTT.

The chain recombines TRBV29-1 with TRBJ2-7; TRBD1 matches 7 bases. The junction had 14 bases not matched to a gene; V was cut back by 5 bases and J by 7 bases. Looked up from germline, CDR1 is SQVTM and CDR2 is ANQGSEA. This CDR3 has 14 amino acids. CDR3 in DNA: TGCAGCGTTCAGGGGGACGGCCAGTACAATGAGCAGTACTTC. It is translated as CSVQGDGQYNEQYF.

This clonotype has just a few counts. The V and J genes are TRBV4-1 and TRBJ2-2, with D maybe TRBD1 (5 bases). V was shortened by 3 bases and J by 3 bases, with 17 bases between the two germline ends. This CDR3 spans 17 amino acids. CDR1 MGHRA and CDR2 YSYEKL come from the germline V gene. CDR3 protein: CASSHLYQGADTGELFF. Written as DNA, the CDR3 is TGCGCCAGCAGCCACCTTTACCAGGGCGCGGACACCGGGGAGCTGTTTTTT.

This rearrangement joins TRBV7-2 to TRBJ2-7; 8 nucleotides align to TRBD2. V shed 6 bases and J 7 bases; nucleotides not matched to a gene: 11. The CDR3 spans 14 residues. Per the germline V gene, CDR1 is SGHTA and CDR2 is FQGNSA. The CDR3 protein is CASSNAGTRDEQYF. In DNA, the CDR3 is TGTGCCAGCAGTAACGCCGGGACTAGAGATGAGCAGTACTTC.

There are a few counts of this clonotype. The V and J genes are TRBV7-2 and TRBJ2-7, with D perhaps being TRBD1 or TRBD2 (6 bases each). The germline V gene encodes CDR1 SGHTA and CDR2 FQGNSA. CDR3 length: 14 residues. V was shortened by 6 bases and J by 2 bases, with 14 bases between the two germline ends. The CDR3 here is CASREEGGPYEQYF. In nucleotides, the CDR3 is TGTGCCAGCAGAGAAGAGGGGGGTCCCTACGAGCAGTACTTC.

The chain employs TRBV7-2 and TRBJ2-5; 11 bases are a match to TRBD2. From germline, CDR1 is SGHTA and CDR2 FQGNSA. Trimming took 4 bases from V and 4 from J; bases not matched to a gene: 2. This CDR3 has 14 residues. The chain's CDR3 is CASSSSGGSETQYF. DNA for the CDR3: TGTGCCAGCAGCTCTAGCGGGGGGTCAGAGACCCAGTACTTC.

The CDR3 coding sequence is TGTGCCACCAGCAGTTTAGGGGATAGCACAGATACGCAGTATTTT. Its protein is CATSSLGDSTDTQYF. The rearrangement links TRBV15 to TRBJ2-3; possible D gene TRBD1, 5 bases. The CDR3 is 15 amino acids. Germline V gene sequence: CDR1 LNHNV, CDR2 YYDKDF (reference sequence). The V end was cut by 3 bases, the J end by 0 bases, with 10 bases between. The whole variable domain, filled in from reference TRBV15 and TRBJ2-3, reads DAMVIQNPRYQVTQFGKPVTLSCSQTLNHNVMYWYQQKSSQAPKLLFHYYDKDFNNEADTPDNFQSRRPNTSFCFLDIRSPGLGDTAMYLCATSSLGDSTDTQYFGPGTRLTVL.